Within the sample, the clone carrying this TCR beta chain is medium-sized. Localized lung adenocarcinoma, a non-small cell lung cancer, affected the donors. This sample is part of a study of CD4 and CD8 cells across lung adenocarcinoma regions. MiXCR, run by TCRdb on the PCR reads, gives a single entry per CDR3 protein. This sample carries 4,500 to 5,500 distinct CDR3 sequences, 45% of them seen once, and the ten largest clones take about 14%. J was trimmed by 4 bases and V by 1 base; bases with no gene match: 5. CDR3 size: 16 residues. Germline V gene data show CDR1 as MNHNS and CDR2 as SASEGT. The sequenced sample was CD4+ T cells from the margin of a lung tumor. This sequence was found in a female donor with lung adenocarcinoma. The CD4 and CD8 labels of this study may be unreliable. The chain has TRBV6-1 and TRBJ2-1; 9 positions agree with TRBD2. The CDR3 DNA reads TGTGCCAGCAGTGAAGGTAGCGGGAGCGCTTACAATGAGCAGTTCTTC. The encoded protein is CASSEGSGSAYNEQFF.